These 26 T cell receptor beta chains share one sample of origin, sequenced in a study of CD8 T cells in Susac syndrome. RNA in amounts of roughly 0.45 to 1 ug was reverse transcribed with random hexamers. From the immunoSEQ multiplex PCR reads, TCRdb called clonotypes with MiXCR, one entry per CDR3 protein. Among roughly 250,000 distinct CDR3 sequences listed, 96% were seen once. Sequenced sample: CD4+ T cells from PBMCs. The source is a human donor with Susac syndrome.

The chain employs TRBV7-3 and TRBJ1-5; the D is unclear. Trimming removed 2 bases from V and 0 bases from J, with 11 bases in between. The CDR3 has 16 residues. In germline, CDR1 is SGHTA, CDR2 FQGTGA. The CDR3 bases are TGTGCCAGCAGCTTAGGATTCCGGGATAGCAATCAGCCCCAGCATTTT. Protein: CASSLGFRDSNQPQHF.

The chain uses TRBV12-3 or TRBV12-4 and TRBJ2-5; D not certain. This CDR3 comprises 13 residues. Trimming took 6 bases from V and 5 from J, leaving 13 bases between them. CDR3 amino acids: CASRSEGGETQYF. The CDR3 DNA sequence: TGTGCCAGCAGGTCTGAAGGTGGGGAGACCCAGTACTTC.

The chain couples TRBV25-1 to TRBJ1-4; TRBD1 aligns across 7 bases. J was trimmed by 4 bases and V by 7 bases; bases with no gene match: 6. Germline V gene sequence: CDR1 MGHDK, CDR2 SYGVNS. This CDR3 is 14 amino acids long. CDR3 DNA: TGTGCCAGCACCCGGACAGGACTTAATGAAAAACTGTTTTTT. Translation: CASTRTGLNEKLFF.

The chain combines TRBV10-3 with TRBJ2-1; D remains ambiguous. The V gene's germline CDR1 is ENHRY and CDR2 SYGVKD. The CDR3 consists of 12 residues. V was shortened by 9 bases and J by 1 base, with 7 bases between the two germline ends. CDR3 loop: CAIGESYNEQFF. In DNA, the CDR3 is TGTGCCATTGGCGAATCCTACAATGAGCAGTTCTTC.

This rearrangement joins TRBV7-9 to TRBJ1-2, with D possibly being TRBD1 (5 bases). The germline V and J ends were trimmed by 0 bases and 3 bases, with 11 bases remaining between them. CDR1 is SEHNR, CDR2 FQNEAQ, per germline (reference sequence). CDR3 length equals 15 residues. The CDR3 region has the DNA TGTGCCAGCAGCTTAGCAGGGGCTTTGGACTATGGCTACACCTTC. Translated, it gives CASSLAGALDYGYTF.

The chain joins TRBV27 to TRBJ1-4, with D unresolved. With 4 bases removed from V and 0 bases from J, the gap between germline ends came to 12 bases. CDR1 and CDR2 from the germline V gene are MNHEY and SMNVEV (reference sequence). The CDR3 is 16 amino acids. CDR3 loop: CASSSVDAATNEKLFF. The CDR3 DNA follows: TGTGCCAGCAGTTCCGTAGACGCCGCAACTAATGAAAAACTGTTTTTT.

The V call is TRBV12-3 or TRBV12-4, the J call TRBJ2-7, with a weak D call TRBD1 (7 bases). This CDR3 comprises 15 residues. With 6 bases removed from V and 3 bases from J, the gap between germline ends came to 18 bases. CDR3 nucleotide sequence: TGTGCCAGCAGCTATACGACCAGGGGGGACTACGAGCAGTACTTC. This codes for CASSYTTRGDYEQYF.

The CDR3 protein is CASSQVLYDRGRFGELFF. The CDR3 bases are TGCGCCAGCAGCCAAGTACTGTATGACAGGGGGCGTTTCGGGGAGCTGTTTTTT. The chain is built from TRBV4-1 and TRBJ2-2; TRBD1 aligns across 10 bases. Germline values: CDR1 MGHRA, CDR2 YSYEKL. The CDR3 sequence is 18 residues long. The J segment lost 7 bases and the V segment lost 1 base, leaving 12 bases of the junction unmatched.

CDR3 sequence reads: CASRVAGKRFF. DNA for the CDR3: TGTGCCAGCAGGGTAGCGGGTAAACGGTTCTTC. This chain uses TRBV7-8 with TRBJ2-1; 7 nucleotides agree with TRBD2. The CDR3 length is 11 residues. CDR1 is SGHVS and CDR2 is FQNEAQ in the germline V gene. Unmatched junction bases numbered 8, after V lost 6 bases and J lost 15 bases.

The J gene is TRBJ2-2, the V gene TRBV27, with 10 nucleotides matching TRBD2. Trimming at V came to 4 bases and at J to 0 bases, leaving 8 bases not matched to a gene. This CDR3 spans 18 amino acids. In germline, CDR1 is MNHEY, CDR2 SMNVEV (reference sequence). The CDR3 reads CASSSTSGLAANTGELFF. The CDR3 DNA reads as TGTGCCAGCAGTTCGACCTCCGGACTAGCGGCGAACACCGGGGAGCTGTTTTTT.

The chain has TRBV20-1 and TRBJ2-3; TRBD2 might be the D (5 bases). Germline values: CDR1 DFQATT, CDR2 SNEGSKA (reference sequence). The CDR3 spans 14 residues. The ends were cut back, 3 bases at V and 1 base at J, with 11 bases in the middle. CDR3 bases: TGCAGTGCTAGTTTAGCGCTGGGCACAGATACGCAGTATTTT. Residues: CSASLALGTDTQYF.

The chain carries TRBV29-1 and TRBJ1-4; D not resolved. The V end lost 6 bases, the J end lost 8 bases, and 16 bases lay between the germline ends. Germline CDR1 reads SQVTM; CDR2 reads ANQGSEA. CDR3 size: 13 residues. As DNA, the CDR3 is TGCAGCGTCCGGGCAGCTCCTCGGGAAAAACTGTTTTTT. Its translation: CSVRAAPREKLFF.

The chain combines TRBV7-2 with TRBJ1-5; the match to TRBD1 covers 7 bases. The CDR3 has 15 amino acids. V was pared by 5 bases and J by 3 bases, with 7 bases of the junction left unmatched. Germline values: CDR1 SGHTA, CDR2 FQGNSA. The CDR3 nucleotides read TGTGCCAGCAGCCGGGACAGTCCGATCAATCAGCCCCAGCATTTT. This gives the protein CASSRDSPINQPQHF.

The genes are TRBV5-1 and TRBJ1-2; D gene ambiguous. The CDR3 totals 15 residues. Trimming shortened V by 0 bases and J by 12 bases, and 21 bases separated the two germline ends. CDR1 and CDR2 from the germline V gene are SGHRS and YFSETQ. CDR3 in amino acids: CASSLAGRERAENTF. CDR3 nucleotides: TGCGCCAGCAGCTTGGCCGGAAGGGAGAGAGCGGAGAACACCTTC.

This clonotype has only one observation. V is TRBV2 and J is TRBJ2-7, with 11 nucleotides matching TRBD1. CDR1 SNHLY and CDR2 FYNNEI come from the germline V gene. V lost 7 bases, J lost 3 bases, and 8 bases stayed unmatched. This CDR3 comprises 15 residues. CDR3 residues: CASTTGQGGLYEQYF. The CDR3 DNA reads TGTGCCAGCACCACGGGACAGGGGGGACTCTACGAGCAGTACTTC.

The chain carries TRBV12-3 or TRBV12-4 and TRBJ2-1; 13 nucleotides match TRBD2. There are 14 residues in the CDR3. V was clipped by 5 bases and J by 8 bases; unmatched bases: 3. CDR3 sequence (DNA): TGTGCCAGCAGTCACGGACTAGCGGGAGATGAGCAGTTCTTC. Amino acid sequence: CASSHGLAGDEQFF.

The genes are TRBV29-1 and TRBJ2-1, with 12 bases lining up with TRBD2. Germline CDR1 reads SQVTM; CDR2 reads ANQGSEA. V dropped 5 bases and J dropped 7; count of bases not matched to a gene: 3. CDR3 size: 13 residues. The CDR3 coding sequence is TGCAGCGTTTGGACTAGCGGGAAGAATGAGCAGTTCTTC. Amino acid sequence: CSVWTSGKNEQFF.

V and J are TRBV25-1 and TRBJ2-7, with D possibly TRBD1 on 6 matching bases. V dropped 3 bases and J dropped 3 bases, with 12 bases sitting between them. The CDR3 spans 14 residues. Per the germline V gene, CDR1 is MGHDK and CDR2 is SYGVNS. The CDR3 region has the DNA TGTGCCAGCAGTGAGACAGGCCGCCGCTACGAGCAGTACTTC. It codes for CASSETGRRYEQYF.

The genes are TRBV20-1 and TRBJ2-7, with 10 nucleotides matching TRBD2. This CDR3 contains 14 residues. V was clipped by 3 bases and J by 6 bases; unmatched bases: 8. Germline CDR1 and CDR2: DFQATT and SNEGSKA (reference sequence). The CDR3 region has the DNA TGCAGTGCTAGTGTCCTAGCGGGAGTCAGCGAGCAGTACTTC. Translated: CSASVLAGVSEQYF.

The chain has TRBV12-3 or TRBV12-4 and TRBJ2-3; D is ambiguous. This CDR3 is 15 amino acids long. V lost 5 bases to trimming and J lost 1 base, with 13 bases between them. CDR3 region: CASSPSQTGTDTQYF. CDR3 nucleotides: TGTGCCAGCAGTCCCAGCCAAACGGGCACAGATACGCAGTATTTT.

The chain combines TRBV28 with TRBJ2-7; 10 bases line up with TRBD1. V gave up 4 bases and J gave up 6 bases; unmatched junction bases: 3. There are 13 residues in the CDR3. CDR1 is MDHEN and CDR2 is SYDVKM in the germline V gene. CDR3 nucleotide sequence: TGTGCCAGCAGTTCAGGACAGGGGGGCGAGCAGTACTTC. It yields the protein CASSSGQGGEQYF.

A note on this clonotype: The junction does not match germline at one end; this may be a read error. The rearrangement links TRBV7-9 to TRBJ2-7; D not certain. This CDR3 is 12 amino acids long. Germline CDR1 SEHNR, CDR2 FQNEAQ (reference sequence). Here the CDR3 reads CASTLQAYEQYF. CDR3 coding DNA: TGTGCCAGCACCTTACAAGCCTACGAGCAGTACTTC.

The chain employs TRBV20-1 and TRBJ2-5, with a weak D call TRBD2 (5 bases). The CDR3 covers 11 residues. V gave up 5 bases and J gave up 5 bases, with 9 bases separating them. Per germline, CDR1 DFQATT and CDR2 SNEGSKA (reference sequence). The CDR3: CSASQRETQYF. The CDR3 DNA sequence: TGCAGTGCTTCGCAGCGGGAGACCCAGTACTTC.

This chain connects TRBV20-1 to TRBJ2-7; a weak D match, TRBD2 (5 bases). The length of the CDR3 is 12 residues. Trimming cost V 4 bases and J 2 bases, with 9 bases left between them. In germline, CDR1 is DFQATT, CDR2 SNEGSKA (reference sequence). The CDR3 bases are TGCAGTGCTAATGGAGGTACCTACGAGCAGTACTTC. Translation gives CSANGGTYEQYF.

V and J are TRBV29-1 and TRBJ2-3; no clear D gene. Germline CDR1 reads SQVTM; CDR2 reads ANQGSEA. The CDR3 contains 13 residues. V lost 4 bases and J lost 2, with 10 bases in between. The CDR3 sequence: CSVGPSHTDTQYF. CDR3 sequence (DNA): TGCAGCGTTGGACCTAGTCACACAGATACGCAGTATTTT.

The chain joins TRBV14 to TRBJ1-2; D is possibly TRBD1 (6 bases). Germline values: CDR1 SGHDN, CDR2 FVKESK. CDR3 size: 14 residues. Trimming left V 6 bases short and J 2 bases short, with 13 bases between. The CDR3 protein is CASRGLGQNYGYTF. The CDR3 DNA reads as TGTGCCAGCAGAGGACTAGGACAGAACTATGGCTACACCTTC.